The 2 T cell receptor beta chains given below trace back to one sample, sequenced in a study of shared clonotypes between healthy human individuals. Clones were sequenced by immunoSEQ multiplex PCR, and TCRdb holds only the in-frame ones, with some missing. The data hold roughly 2.1 million clones, with about 93% observed a single time. CD8 cells classed as naive were CD45RO-negative and positively selected for CCR7, excluding terminally differentiated effector memory CD45RA+ cells. Sequenced sample: naive CD8+ T cells from PBMCs. These receptors were taken from a man younger than 35 in good health. Some clones in this sample may be carry-over from other donors' samples.

The DNA for the CDR3 is TGTGCCAGCAGCACCTCCGGGACTGCCAGTGAGCAGTTCTTC. Its protein product is CASSTSGTASEQFF. The chain combines TRBV27 with TRBJ2-1, with TRBD2 as a possible D gene (6 bases). V was clipped by 6 bases and J by 9 bases, with 18 bases between them. CDR3 length equals 14 residues. Germline lookup yields CDR1 MNHEY and CDR2 SMNVEV (reference sequence).

The V gene is TRBV9, the J gene TRBJ2-7; tentatively, D is TRBD2 (7 bases). V lost 4 bases and J 6 bases, leaving 17 bases between the germline ends. CDR3 size: 14 residues. CDR1 and CDR2 (germline): SGDLS, YYNGEE. The CDR3 DNA reads as TGTGCCAGCAGCTCCCGGCCGGGGGGCGGCGAGCAGTACTTC. Translation gives CASSSRPGGGEQYF.